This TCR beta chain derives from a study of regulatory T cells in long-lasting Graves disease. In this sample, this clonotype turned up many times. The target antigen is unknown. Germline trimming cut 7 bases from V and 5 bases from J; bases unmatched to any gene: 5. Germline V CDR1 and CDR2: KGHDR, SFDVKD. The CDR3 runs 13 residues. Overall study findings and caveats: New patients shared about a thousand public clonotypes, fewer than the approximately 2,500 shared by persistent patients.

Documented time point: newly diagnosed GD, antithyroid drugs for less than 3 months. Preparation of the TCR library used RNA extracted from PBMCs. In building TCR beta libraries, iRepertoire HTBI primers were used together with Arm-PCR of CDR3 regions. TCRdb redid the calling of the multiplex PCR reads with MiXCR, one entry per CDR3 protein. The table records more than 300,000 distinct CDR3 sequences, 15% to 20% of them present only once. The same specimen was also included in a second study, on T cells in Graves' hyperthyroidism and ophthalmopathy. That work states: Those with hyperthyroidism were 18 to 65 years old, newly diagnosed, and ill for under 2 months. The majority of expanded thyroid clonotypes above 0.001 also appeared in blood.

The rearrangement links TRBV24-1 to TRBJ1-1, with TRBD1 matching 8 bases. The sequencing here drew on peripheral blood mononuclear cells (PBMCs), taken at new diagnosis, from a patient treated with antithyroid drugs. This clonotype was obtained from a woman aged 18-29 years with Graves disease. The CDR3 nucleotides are TGTGCCACCAGCCCGAACAGGGGGACTGAAGCTTTCTTT. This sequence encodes CATSPNRGTEAFF.